These 5 T cell receptor beta chains were sequenced from one sample in a study of blood T cell repertoires in COVID-19. Repertoires were generated with immunoSEQ multiplex PCR, while TCRdb's copy carries only in-frame clones and drops some. There are around 290,000 clones in the sample; about 89% occur only once, and under 3% lies in the top ten. The sequenced sample consisted of PBMCs or T cells enriched from blood (not recorded which). Source of these receptors: a woman between 18 and 30 years old who had recovered from COVID-19.

This clone was observed at least ten times. The V call is TRBV3-1 (or the pseudogene TRBV3-2), the J call TRBJ1-2; no clear D. V gave up 1 base and J gave up 8 bases, with 14 bases separating them. The CDR3 totals 14 residues. The V gene's germline CDR1 is LGHDT and CDR2 YNNKEL (reference sequence). The CDR3 nucleotides read TGTGCCAGCAGCCAAGTTTATAGGCCTAGCGGCTACACCTTC. Translation: CASSQVYRPSGYTF.

This clone was seen a handful of times. The V and J genes are TRBV11-2 and TRBJ1-6; no firm D call. CDR3 length: 13 amino acids. Germline V gene sequence: CDR1 SGHAT, CDR2 FQNNGV. Trimming pared 1 base from V and 9 bases from J, leaving 7 bases between. CDR3 DNA sequence: TGTGCCAGCAGCTTAGTCTGGGCTTCACCCCTCCACTTT. Its protein is CASSLVWASPLHF.

The gene calls are TRBV10-3 and TRBJ1-2, with D possibly TRBD1 on 6 matching bases. Looked up from germline, CDR1 is ENHRY and CDR2 is SYGVKD. CDR3 length equals 15 residues. V was shortened by 2 bases and J by 4 bases, with 14 bases between the two germline ends. CDR3 sequence (DNA): TGTGCCATCAGTGAGAGGGCGGGGGCGAGCTATGGCTACACCTTC. Protein sequence: CAISERAGASYGYTF.

The genes are TRBV7-8 and TRBJ1-6; D not certain. V was trimmed by 5 bases and J by 7 bases, leaving 9 bases between them. CDR3 length: 13 amino acids. Germline V gene sequence: CDR1 SGHVS, CDR2 FQNEAQ. CDR3 sequence reads: CASSEGRNSPLHF. DNA of the CDR3: TGTGCCAGCAGCGAGGGCCGGAATTCACCCCTCCACTTT. Full variable domain (missing parts from reference TRBV7-8 and TRBJ1-6): GAGVSQSPRYKVAKRGQDVALRCDPISGHVSLFWYQQALGQGPEFLTYFQNEAQLDKSGLPSDRFFAERPEGSVSTLKIQRTQQEDSAVYLCASSEGRNSPLHFGNGTRLTVT.

The rearrangement links TRBV28 to TRBJ2-5; TRBD1 matches 7 bases. The CDR3 length is 13 residues. V shed 10 bases and J 1 base; nucleotides not matched to a gene: 6. Germline CDR1 MDHEN, CDR2 SYDVKM. The CDR3 reads CATITGAQETQYF. CDR3 sequence (DNA): TGTGCCACCATCACAGGGGCCCAAGAGACCCAGTACTTC.